What follows is one TCR beta chain and its context. Its antigen is still unknown. The sample originates from a study of blood T cells in healthy people across ages. General study points: With donor CMV status unknown, expanded clonotype changes were possibly confounded.

V lost 5 bases and J 6 bases, leaving 16 bases between the germline ends. The CDR3 extends over 14 amino acids. The authors ran a second PCR of roughly 6 to 12 cycles using a sample-barcoded 5' primer and a J-beta primer mix. Each TCR beta cDNA got a 12-nucleotide random molecular identifier. From the 5' RACE reads, TCRdb called clonotypes with MiXCR, one entry per CDR3 protein. The table includes roughly 1,700,000 distinct CDR3 sequences, under 30% detected once. This receptor was identified in a woman between 25 and 40 years old in good health. Sequencing used blood. The V gene is TRBV12-3 or TRBV12-4, the J gene TRBJ1-1, with unresolved D. The CDR3 DNA sequence: TGTGCCAGCAGTGCCGGCCGGGATGGCGCTGAAGCTTTCTTT. Translated: CASSAGRDGAEAFF.